What follows are 30 T cell receptor beta chains derived from one specimen sequenced in a study of PD-L1 blockade in urothelial cancer. Profiling relied on immunoSEQ multiplex PCR, and the TCRdb table lists in-frame clones only, not all of them. The sample has some 84,000 clones; roughly nine tenths are singletons. The sample in question was PBMCs, obtained around atezolizumab (anti-PD-L1) treatment. Every receptor here comes from a woman in her seventies with urothelial cancer.

The V gene is TRBV5-6, the J gene TRBJ1-5; 11 nucleotides match TRBD1. CDR1 and CDR2 from the germline V gene are SGHDT and YYEEEE. The CDR3 has 16 amino acids. Trimming removed 1 base from V and 3 bases from J; junction bases left unmatched: 3. This CDR3 reads CASSLRDRGTNQPQHF. The CDR3 DNA reads as TGTGCCAGCAGCTTGCGGGACAGGGGGACCAATCAGCCCCAGCATTTT.

The chain has TRBV7-9 and TRBJ2-7, with 8 bases fitting TRBD2. From germline, CDR1 is SEHNR and CDR2 FQNEAQ (reference sequence). The CDR3 consists of 17 residues. Trimming removed 2 bases from V and 1 base from J; junction bases left unmatched: 10. The CDR3 coding sequence is TGTGCCAGCAGCTTACCGCGCGGGGGGCAGGGATCCTACGAGCAGTACTTC. Translation gives CASSLPRGGQGSYEQYF.

Only one count was recorded for this clone. The chain carries TRBV7-3 and TRBJ2-2; possibly TRBD2 for D (6 bases). Germline V gene lookup returns CDR1 SGHTA and CDR2 FQGTGA. The CDR3 length is 15 residues. Trimming pared 0 bases from V and 7 bases from J, leaving 12 bases between. The CDR3 sequence: CASSLTGGYGGELFF. In nucleotides, the CDR3 is TGTGCCAGCAGCTTAACCGGAGGGTACGGCGGGGAGCTGTTTTTT.

The rearrangement links TRBV29-1 to TRBJ2-7, with D possibly matching TRBD2 (6 bases). Per germline, CDR1 SQVTM and CDR2 ANQGSEA. This CDR3 is built from 12 residues. V was clipped by 6 bases and J by 2 bases, with 11 bases between them. The CDR3 DNA reads as TGCAGCGTGGGACTTGTCCCCTACGAGCAGTACTTC. Translated, it gives CSVGLVPYEQYF.

This chain uses TRBV2 with TRBJ2-7, with 8 positions matching TRBD2. V lost 11 bases, J lost 5 bases, and 11 bases stayed unmatched. The CDR3 length is 13 residues. The germline CDR1 and CDR2 sequences are SNHLY and FYNNEI. This CDR3 is CAGGWGLGNEQYF. CDR3 DNA sequence: TGTGCCGGCGGTTGGGGACTAGGAAACGAGCAGTACTTC.

The J gene is TRBJ1-3, the V gene TRBV6-1; D is perhaps TRBD1 (5 bases). CDR3 length: 15 amino acids. V was pared by 2 bases and J by 0 bases, with 8 bases between. Germline CDR1 MNHNS, CDR2 SASEGT. This CDR3 reads CASSEMGGSGNTIYF. In DNA, the CDR3 is TGTGCCAGCAGTGAAATGGGGGGCTCTGGAAACACCATATATTTT.

The genes are TRBV5-1 and TRBJ1-2, with TRBD1 matching over 7 bases. Germline CDR1 SGHRS, CDR2 YFSETQ. CDR3 length: 14 amino acids. V trimming: 0 bases; J trimming: 6 bases; junction bases outside the gene matches: 5. CDR3 DNA: TGCGCCAGCAGCTTGGGACAGGGAAATCATGGCTACACCTTC. Translating gives CASSLGQGNHGYTF.

This clone showed up just a few times. The V and J genes are TRBV19 and TRBJ1-2; D may be TRBD1 (5 bases). Germline V gene lookup returns CDR1 LNHDA and CDR2 SQIVND (reference sequence). This CDR3 comprises 16 residues. Trimming removed 5 bases at V and 2 bases at J, with 18 bases between. CDR3 bases: TGTGCCAGTAGTCCCGGCGCCCGAAGGGGAAACTATGGCTACACCTTC. Its translation is CASSPGARRGNYGYTF.

V usage is TRBV11-3 and J usage is TRBJ2-2; 7 bases line up with TRBD2. V gave up 1 base and J gave up 3 bases; unmatched junction bases: 8. CDR1 and CDR2 from the germline V gene are SGHNT and YENEEA. The CDR3 spans 17 residues. CDR3 protein: CASSLGSWAGDTGELFF. The CDR3 DNA follows: TGTGCCAGCAGCTTAGGTTCCTGGGCGGGGGACACCGGGGAGCTGTTTTTT.

The chain uses TRBV6-1 and TRBJ1-2; 7 nucleotides align to TRBD1. V lost 7 bases and J lost 4; bases outside the gene matches: 12. The CDR3 has 15 residues. Germline V lookup: CDR1 MNHNS, CDR2 SASEGT. The CDR3 bases are TGTGCCAGCATCCCAGGGGGGTCTCCTGGCTATGGCTACACCTTC. It codes for CASIPGGSPGYGYTF.

The chain links TRBV4-2 to TRBJ1-1, with D possibly TRBD1 on 6 matching bases. Germline-derived CDR1 and CDR2 are LGHNA and YNFKEQ. The CDR3 has 13 amino acids. Trimming took off 0 bases at V and 4 bases at J, with 6 bases between the two ends. The CDR3 here is CASSQDRGTEAFF. The CDR3 DNA follows: TGTGCCAGCAGCCAAGACAGGGGCACTGAAGCTTTCTTT.

Only one count was recorded for this clone. The J gene is TRBJ2-1, the V gene TRBV7-2; the D gene is possibly TRBD1 (5 bases). This CDR3 contains 15 residues. CDR1 SGHTA and CDR2 FQGNSA come from the germline V gene. Trimming shortened V by 1 base and J by 5 bases, and 12 bases separated the two germline ends. This CDR3 is CASSLGQPPHNEQFF. The CDR3, as DNA: TGTGCCAGCAGCTTAGGACAGCCGCCGCACAATGAGCAGTTCTTC.

The genes are TRBV7-9 and TRBJ2-1, with D perhaps TRBD1 (6 bases). The V and J ends lost 5 bases and 4 bases respectively, with 9 bases between them. The CDR3 length is 13 residues. Germline V gene data show CDR1 as SEHNR and CDR2 as FQNEAQ (reference sequence). CDR3 coding DNA: TGTGCCAGCAGCGTAACAGGGTACAATGAGCAGTTCTTC. It is translated as CASSVTGYNEQFF.

In its sample, this clone was seen a few times. The genes are TRBV6-6 and TRBJ1-1; 7 bases align to TRBD1. Germline V CDR1 and CDR2: MNHNY, SVGAGI (reference sequence). Trimming removed 7 bases from V and 3 bases from J; junction bases left unmatched: 5. The CDR3 sequence is 13 residues long. CDR3 in DNA: TGTGCCAGCATTCCAGGGGGTTACACTGAAGCTTTCTTT. Translated, it gives CASIPGGYTEAFF.

The V and J genes are TRBV10-2 and TRBJ1-2; D not certain. V was clipped by 2 bases and J by 4 bases, with 5 bases between them. Germline V lookup: CDR1 WSHSY, CDR2 SAAADI. The CDR3 totals 12 residues. The CDR3 DNA is TGCGCCAGCAGTGAGGAGGGCTATGGCTACACCTTC. Its protein product is CASSEEGYGYTF.

The chain recombines TRBV4-1 with TRBJ1-4; 10 nucleotides line up with TRBD1. V lost 0 bases to trimming and J lost 7 bases; unmatched junction nucleotides: 2. This CDR3 comprises 15 residues. Germline-derived CDR1 and CDR2 are MGHRA and YSYEKL. CDR3 nucleotide sequence: TGCGCCAGCAGCCAAGAGGGGACAGGGGCTGAAAAACTGTTTTTT. Protein: CASSQEGTGAEKLFF.

The chain couples TRBV6-6 to TRBJ1-5; TRBD1 matches 7 bases. Unmatched junction bases numbered 2, after V lost 2 bases and J lost 4 bases. The CDR3 extends over 14 amino acids. Germline V lookup: CDR1 MNHNY, CDR2 SVGAGI (reference sequence). CDR3 amino acids: CASSYAGGNQPQHF. The DNA for the CDR3 is TGTGCCAGCAGTTACGCAGGGGGAAATCAGCCCCAGCATTTT.

This clone was seen a few times. The chain uses TRBV10-1 and TRBJ2-2; D is unclear. Germline loops: CDR1 WNHNN, CDR2 SYGVQD (reference sequence). The CDR3 extends over 14 amino acids. V lost 5 bases to trimming and J lost 5 bases, with 12 bases between them. This CDR3 reads CASSPSPSTGELFF. DNA of the CDR3: TGCGCCAGCAGTCCGTCCCCTTCTACCGGGGAGCTGTTTTTT.

The chain couples TRBV2 to TRBJ2-7, with 10 bases matching TRBD1. The germline V gene has CDR1 SNHLY and CDR2 FYNNEI. Unmatched junction bases numbered 8, after V lost 6 bases and J lost 3 bases. The CDR3 runs to 15 residues. In DNA, the CDR3 is TGTGCCAGCAGCCCCCTTGGGGACAGGGGCTACGAGCAGTACTTC. Its translation: CASSPLGDRGYEQYF.

This clone is termed medium-sized. This chain uses TRBV29-1 with TRBJ1-1; the D gene is possibly TRBD1 (5 bases). The CDR3 covers 14 residues. The germline gives CDR1 SQVTM, CDR2 ANQGSEA. V lost 5 bases to trimming and J lost 4 bases, with 17 bases between them. Here the CDR3 reads CSVLDSLRGTEAFF. The CDR3 DNA is TGCAGCGTTCTAGACTCACTTAGGGGCACTGAAGCTTTCTTT.

The V call is TRBV6-1, the J call TRBJ2-7; D call uncertain. The germline V gene encodes CDR1 MNHNS and CDR2 SASEGT. The CDR3 contains 12 residues. Deletions cut 7 bases from V and 4 bases from J, with 11 bases between. The CDR3: CASIKQDYEQYF. The CDR3 nucleotides read TGTGCCAGCATAAAGCAGGATTACGAGCAGTACTTC.

The genes are TRBV5-1 and TRBJ1-4, with 9 bases lining up with TRBD1. The trim removed 0 bases at V and 10 bases at J, leaving 1 base unmatched. The V gene's germline CDR1 is SGHRS and CDR2 YFSETQ. The CDR3 totals 13 residues. CDR3 coding DNA: TGCGCCAGCAGCTTGGGGACAGGGGTAAAACTGTTTTTT. This sequence encodes CASSLGTGVKLFF.

This clone occurred a few times. The gene calls are TRBV5-4 and TRBJ2-4; TRBD2 matches 8 bases. Germline trimming cut 3 bases from V and 2 bases from J; bases unmatched to any gene: 4. CDR1 is SGHNT, CDR2 YYREEE, per germline (reference sequence). This CDR3 has 15 amino acids. The CDR3: CASSSGGTSKNIQYF. In DNA form, the CDR3 reads TGTGCCAGCAGCTCGGGAGGGACCTCCAAAAACATTCAGTACTTC. Complete variable domain (other parts from reference TRBV5-4 and TRBJ2-4): ETGVTQSPTHLIKTRGQQVTLRCSSQSGHNTVSWYQQALGQGPQFIFQYYREEENGRGNFPPRFSGLQFPNYSSELNVNALELDDSALYLCASSSGGTSKNIQYFGAGTRLSVL.

CDR3 sequence reads: CASTYSGANVLTF. Here the CDR3 DNA reads TGTGCCAGCACCTACTCTGGGGCCAACGTCCTGACTTTC. The chain joins TRBV27 to TRBJ2-6, with no clear D. Looked up from germline, CDR1 is MNHEY and CDR2 is SMNVEV (reference sequence). CDR3 length: 13 residues. Trimming shortened V by 7 bases and J by 0 bases, and 4 bases separated the two germline ends.

The V gene is TRBV5-1, the J gene TRBJ2-3, with D unresolved. This CDR3 contains 16 residues. The V end was cut by 4 bases, the J end by 1 base, with 16 bases between. Per germline, CDR1 SGHRS and CDR2 YFSETQ. CDR3 protein: CASSLRVAPGTDTQYF. CDR3 coding DNA: TGCGCCAGCAGCCTGCGAGTTGCTCCTGGCACAGATACGCAGTATTTT.

V usage is TRBV13 and J usage is TRBJ2-3; weak D call: TRBD2 (6 bases). Germline V CDR1 and CDR2: PRHDT, FYEKMQ (reference sequence). The CDR3 has 16 amino acids. Trimming stripped 1 base from V and 1 base from J, with 12 bases between. CDR3 sequence: CASSLVARGRTDTQYF. The CDR3 DNA reads as TGTGCCAGCAGCTTAGTCGCGCGGGGTCGCACAGATACGCAGTATTTT.

This clone was detected once. The J gene is TRBJ2-2, the V gene TRBV9, with a tentative D call TRBD2 (5 bases). The CDR3 has 17 residues. Trimming removed 4 bases from V and 6 bases from J, with 22 bases in between. From germline, CDR1 is SGDLS and CDR2 YYNGEE. The chain's CDR3 is CASSSSGELAGAGELFF. CDR3 in DNA: TGTGCCAGCAGCTCCAGCGGTGAGCTCGCCGGAGCCGGGGAGCTGTTTTTT.

The chain combines TRBV18 with TRBJ2-7, with D hard to call. The length of the CDR3 is 13 residues. CDR1 KGHSH and CDR2 LQKENI come from the germline V gene. V lost 0 bases, J lost 3 bases, and 6 bases lay in between. CDR3 bases: TGTGCCAGCTCACCACCGATAGTCTACGAGCAGTACTTC. Translated: CASSPPIVYEQYF.

This chain links TRBV4-1 with TRBJ2-3; TRBD2 matches at 10 bases. CDR3 length: 15 residues. The V gene's germline CDR1 is MGHRA and CDR2 YSYEKL. V dropped 4 bases and J dropped 3; count of bases not matched to a gene: 4. The CDR3 spells CASSLPGLATDTQYF. The CDR3 bases are TGCGCCAGCAGCCTACCGGGACTAGCGACAGATACGCAGTATTTT.

The chain is built from TRBV27 and TRBJ2-1, with 7 bases matching TRBD2. Trimming took 6 bases from V and 0 from J; bases not matched to a gene: 8. The CDR3 is 16 residues long. CDR1 MNHEY and CDR2 SMNVEV come from the germline V gene (reference sequence). CDR3 loop: CASRRESSGSYNEQFF. The CDR3, as DNA: TGTGCCAGCAGGCGGGAGTCGTCCGGCTCCTACAATGAGCAGTTCTTC.